Listed below are T cell receptor beta chains from one sample, sequenced in a study of T cell repertoires in cytomegalovirus infection. From the reads, TCRdb called clonotypes with MiXCR, one entry per CDR3 protein. The sample lists about 740,000 distinct CDR3 sequences; roughly 36% were seen once. The sample comprised PBMCs. Receptor source: a human donor in good health (CMV status not recorded). Some clones in this sample may be carry-over from other donors' samples. Each CDR3 is given with its conserved first and last residue. Each record gives: V gene, J gene, D gene, clone size, CDR3 protein, CDR3 DNA. A D gene is named only where the DNA matches it firmly. Size is stated for part of the rows, as once, few or many counts, or as a class when the clone is expanded.

v_call: TRBV7-6; j_call: TRBJ2-5; d_call: TRBD2; clone_size: -; cdr3_aa: CASSAKGRDQETQYF; cdr3_nt: TGTGCCAGCAGCGCCAAAGGGAGGGACCAAGAGACCCAGTACTTC
v_call: TRBV7-2; j_call: TRBJ2-1; d_call: TRBD2; clone_size: few; cdr3_aa: CASSFLAGITYNEQFF; cdr3_nt: TGTGCCAGCAGCTTTTTAGCGGGAATCACCTACAATGAGCAGTTCTTC
v_call: TRBV10-3; j_call: TRBJ1-2; d_call: TRBD1; clone_size: -; cdr3_aa: CAISVPGGGYTF; cdr3_nt: TGTGCCATCAGTGTTCCAGGGGGAGGCTACACCTTC
v_call: TRBV6-1; j_call: TRBJ1-1; d_call: -; clone_size: few; cdr3_aa: CAVQEVSKKNTEAFF; cdr3_nt: TGTGCCGTACAGGAGGTCTCAAAGAAGAACACTGAAGCTTTCTTT
v_call: TRBV7-6; j_call: TRBJ2-7; d_call: -; clone_size: many; cdr3_aa: CASSLAQRAHEQYF; cdr3_nt: TGTGCCAGCAGCTTAGCTCAGAGGGCACACGAGCAGTACTTC
v_call: TRBV18; j_call: TRBJ1-1; d_call: -; clone_size: few; cdr3_aa: CASSPRQVADTEAFF; cdr3_nt: TGTGCCAGCTCACCCCGGCAGGTAGCGGACACTGAAGCTTTCTTT
v_call: TRBV2; j_call: TRBJ2-3; d_call: TRBD1; clone_size: -; cdr3_aa: CASSETGFSTDTQYF; cdr3_nt: TGTGCCAGCAGCGAGACAGGGTTTAGCACAGATACGCAGTATTTT
v_call: TRBV28; j_call: TRBJ2-3; d_call: -; clone_size: -; cdr3_aa: CASSTPLVQPDTQYF; cdr3_nt: TGTGCCAGCAGTACCCCACTAGTACAGCCAGATACGCAGTATTTT
v_call: TRBV7-2; j_call: TRBJ1-3; d_call: -; clone_size: few; cdr3_aa: CASRNRADGNTIYF; cdr3_nt: TGTGCCAGCAGGAACAGGGCCGATGGAAACACCATATATTTT
v_call: TRBV28; j_call: TRBJ2-1; d_call: TRBD2; clone_size: -; cdr3_aa: CASSGLAGKNEQFF; cdr3_nt: TGTGCCAGCAGTGGACTAGCCGGGAAGAATGAGCAGTTCTTC
v_call: TRBV12-3/TRBV12-4; j_call: TRBJ1-5; d_call: -; clone_size: -; cdr3_aa: CASSFSGNTQPQHF; cdr3_nt: TGTGCCAGCAGTTTCTCGGGAAACACTCAGCCCCAGCATTTT
v_call: TRBV7-6; j_call: TRBJ2-7; d_call: TRBD1; clone_size: few; cdr3_aa: CASSAGTVPREQYF; cdr3_nt: TGTGCCAGCAGCGCAGGGACAGTCCCCCGAGAGCAGTACTTC
v_call: TRBV7-6; j_call: TRBJ2-5; d_call: TRBD1; clone_size: few; cdr3_aa: CASSPKTGGWETQYF; cdr3_nt: TGTGCCAGCAGCCCGAAGACAGGGGGCTGGGAGACCCAGTACTTC
v_call: TRBV2; j_call: TRBJ1-2; d_call: TRBD1; clone_size: -; cdr3_aa: CASSEYVGQVLNNYGYTF; cdr3_nt: TGTGCCAGCAGTGAATATGTCGGACAGGTCTTAAATAACTATGGCTACACCTTC
v_call: TRBV7-3; j_call: TRBJ1-1; d_call: -; clone_size: many; cdr3_aa: CASSLNKGSTEAFF; cdr3_nt: TGTGCCAGCAGCTTAAACAAGGGGAGCACTGAAGCTTTCTTT
v_call: TRBV20-1; j_call: TRBJ2-7; d_call: TRBD1; clone_size: once; cdr3_aa: CSATPGGSYEQYF; cdr3_nt: TGCAGTGCTACCCCAGGGGGCTCCTACGAGCAGTACTTC